The T cell receptor beta chain under discussion was sequenced for a study of blood T cell repertoires in COVID-19 (dated by TCRdb to about 2020). Looking at the study overall: Collaborator samples came from the United States, Italy and Spain and covered acute and convalescent phases of COVID-19. The prospective study material was composed of cDNA or gDNA derived from T cells, B-cell-depleted T cells, or PBMCs. Deeply sampled blood TCRbeta repertoires from subjects exposed to, actively infected with, or recovered from COVID-19 were included in the dataset. The repertoires were released in a freely available public database intended as a resource for research on the immune response to SARS-CoV-2. The samples were drawn from the first 160 participants of the ongoing ImmuneRACE study and from some 1,300 subjects provided by 6 global collaborators. A de-identified subject ID, COVID-19 status, age in years and sex were almost always included in the sample metadata. Where available, HLA class I and class II types were obtained from metadata supplied by the sample provider rather than from assay-based typing. General findings and caveats noted by the study authors: Clinical and demographic metadata were provided uncurated, with the amount varying by source and participant.

V loses 6 bases, J loses 0 bases, and the germline ends lie 19 bases apart. The CDR3 spans 17 residues, from the cysteine through the phenylalanine. Solely the CDR3 DNA is kept, with 51 bases framed from the first base. CDR1 and CDR2, per the germline V gene (reference sequence), are SGHNT and YYREEE. TCRbeta CDR3 regions were amplified from genomic DNA by means of the immunoSEQ Assay, a bias-controlled multiplex PCR. Concerning the study's data processing: The number of nucleated cells in each sample was estimated by amplification of reference gene primers within the assay. To quantify the absolute abundance of each unique TCRbeta CDR3 rearrangement, sequence reads were collapsed and filtered. Productive Simpson clonality was computed per sample as the square root of Simpson's diversity index over productive rearrangements. The immuneACCESS repertoire file appears here via TCRdb, limited to in-frame rearrangements. These files lack a portion of the clones; in checked studies, under half of the deficit traces to unresolved V genes, and the cause of the others is not known. V and J calls and clone size are given by that table; D and trimming were obtained from the DNA. This sample lists about 95,000 clones; more than 65% were detected once. Around 27% of the sample belongs to the ten largest clones.

Each collaborating institution followed its own protocols to collect whole blood in K2EDTA tubes. For TCRbeta analysis, collaborator samples were shipped as frozen whole blood, as isolated PBMCs, or as DNA extracted from either sample type. The sample holds a few counts of this clone. No antigen is known for it. Base quality data are lacking; no much larger clone is found one base away. The receptor was isolated from a man at least 80 years old with active or convalescent COVID-19. The sample comprised peripheral blood. The chain employs TRBV5-4 and TRBJ1-5; a confident D gene designation cannot be given. The CDR3 has the sequence CASNPETATNSNQPQHF. The sequenced DNA: TGTGCCAGCAACCCGGAGACTGCAACTAATAGCAATCAGCCCCAGCATTTT.